This paragraph reports one T cell receptor beta chain. V lost 4 bases, J lost 4 bases, and 7 bases stayed unmatched. The germline gives CDR1 SGHDT, CDR2 YYEEEE. The CDR3 spans 15 residues. The data were obtained in a study of T cell changes during pregnancy in multiple sclerosis. Clones were sequenced by immunoSEQ multiplex PCR, and TCRdb holds only the in-frame ones, with some missing. The data show about 70,000 clones, with about 94% seen just once and more than 0.45% held by the top ten. This chain links TRBV5-6 with TRBJ1-1; TRBD1 agrees at 10 bases. This clonotype was sampled from a female donor with multiple sclerosis, enrolled in a pregnancy study. The source was peripheral blood, collected in the third trimester of pregnancy. The CDR3 region has the DNA TGTGCCAGCAGCCCCGGGACAGGGGCCGGCACTGAAGCTTTCTTT. Its protein product is CASSPGTGAGTEAFF.